Sequencing of this TCR beta chain was carried out in a study of T cell responses to AZD1222 COVID-19 vaccine. The study's findings and limits: At baseline, seropositivity was found in only a handful of AZD1222 recipients.

As for this clone: Its antigen is currently unknown.

TCRdb keeps only in-frame clones here, not all; method: immunoSEQ multiplex PCR. The table shows 100,000 to 120,000 clones, with more than 70% occurring only once. Germline V gene lookup returns CDR1 LGHNA and CDR2 YNFKEQ. With 1 base clipped from V and 2 bases from J, the junction kept 9 bases outside the gene matches. The CDR3 contains 17 residues. V usage is TRBV4-2 and J usage is TRBJ2-3, with 7 bases lining up with TRBD2. This clonotype was obtained from an adult in good health. The starting material was peripheral blood, obtained on day 0 of AZD1222 vaccination. This chain's CDR3 is CASSQGSGGSPTDTQYF. Here the CDR3 DNA reads TGTGCCAGCAGCCAAGGGAGTGGCGGGAGCCCCACAGATACGCAGTATTTT.